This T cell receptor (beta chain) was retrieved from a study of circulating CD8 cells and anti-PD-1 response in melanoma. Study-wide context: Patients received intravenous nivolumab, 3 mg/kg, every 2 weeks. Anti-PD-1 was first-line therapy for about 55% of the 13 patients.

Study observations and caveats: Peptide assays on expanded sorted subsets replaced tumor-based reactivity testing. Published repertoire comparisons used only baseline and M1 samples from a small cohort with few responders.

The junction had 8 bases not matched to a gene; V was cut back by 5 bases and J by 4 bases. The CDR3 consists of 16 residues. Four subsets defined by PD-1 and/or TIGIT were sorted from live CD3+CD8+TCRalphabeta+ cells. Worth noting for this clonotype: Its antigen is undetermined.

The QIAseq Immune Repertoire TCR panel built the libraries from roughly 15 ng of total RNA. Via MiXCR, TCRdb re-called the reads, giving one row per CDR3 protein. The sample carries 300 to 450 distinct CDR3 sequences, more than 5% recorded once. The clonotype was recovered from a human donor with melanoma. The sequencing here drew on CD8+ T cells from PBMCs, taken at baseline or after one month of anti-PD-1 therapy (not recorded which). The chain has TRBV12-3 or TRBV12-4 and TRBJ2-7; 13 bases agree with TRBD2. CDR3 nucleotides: TGTGCCAGCAGTCCAGGGACTAGCGGGGCAACTTACGAGCAGTACTTC. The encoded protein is CASSPGTSGATYEQYF.